Given below is one T cell receptor (beta chain) in context. Trimming removed 8 bases at V and 0 bases at J, with 16 bases between. CDR1 is SNHLY, CDR2 FYNNEI, per germline. CDR3 length: 15 residues. These data originate in a study of CD8 T cells in Susac syndrome. CD8+ and CD4+ T cells taken from blood had their TCR beta sequenced. Roughly 0.45 to 1 ug RNA was reverse transcribed with random hexamers. Across 54 Vbeta and 13 Jbeta, immunoSEQ multiplex PCR amplified TCR beta CDR3. In TCRdb, the immunoSEQ multiplex PCR reads were re-called with MiXCR into one record per CDR3 protein. The table has around 150,000 distinct CDR3 sequences, approximately 95% seen once.

Sequenced input: CD8+ T cells from PBMCs. The clonotype originates from a human donor with Susac syndrome. The V gene is TRBV2, the J gene TRBJ2-5; D is ambiguous. For the CDR3, the DNA is TGTGCCAGCGGTGTCGGCGGATTTGACCAAGAGACCCAGTACTTC. Encoded protein: CASGVGGFDQETQYF.